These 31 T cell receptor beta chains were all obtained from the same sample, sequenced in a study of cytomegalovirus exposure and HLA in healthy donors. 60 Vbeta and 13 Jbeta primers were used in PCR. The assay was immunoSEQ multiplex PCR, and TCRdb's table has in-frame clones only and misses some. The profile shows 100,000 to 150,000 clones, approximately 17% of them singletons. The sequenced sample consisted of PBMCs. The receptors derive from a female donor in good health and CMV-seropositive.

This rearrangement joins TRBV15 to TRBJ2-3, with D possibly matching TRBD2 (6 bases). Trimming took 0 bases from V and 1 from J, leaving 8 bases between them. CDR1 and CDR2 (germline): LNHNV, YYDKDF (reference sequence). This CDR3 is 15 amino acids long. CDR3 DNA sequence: TGTGCCACCAGCAGAGAGCGGGGCCGCACAGATACGCAGTATTTT. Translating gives CATSRERGRTDTQYF. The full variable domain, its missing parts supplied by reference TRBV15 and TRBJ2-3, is DAMVIQNPRYQVTQFGKPVTLSCSQTLNHNVMYWYQQKSSQAPKLLFHYYDKDFNNEADTPDNFQSRRPNTSFCFLDIRSPGLGDTAMYLCATSRERGRTDTQYFGPGTRLTVL.

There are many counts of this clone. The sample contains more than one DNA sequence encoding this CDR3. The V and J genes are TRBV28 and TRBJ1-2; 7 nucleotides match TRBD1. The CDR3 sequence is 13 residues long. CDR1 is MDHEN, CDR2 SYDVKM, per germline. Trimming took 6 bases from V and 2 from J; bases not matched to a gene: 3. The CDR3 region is CASRPQGNYGYTF. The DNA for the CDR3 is TGTGCCAGCAGGCCACAGGGGAACTATGGCTACACCTTC.

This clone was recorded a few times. CDR3 protein: CASSMTSARGNEQFF. As DNA, the CDR3 is TGTGCCAGTAGTATGACTAGCGCCCGGGGTAATGAGCAGTTCTTC. This sequence joins TRBV19 and TRBJ2-1; TRBD2 matches 8 bases. CDR3 length: 15 residues. CDR1 and CDR2 (germline): LNHDA, SQIVND (reference sequence). V gave up 3 bases and J gave up 7 bases; unmatched junction bases: 8.

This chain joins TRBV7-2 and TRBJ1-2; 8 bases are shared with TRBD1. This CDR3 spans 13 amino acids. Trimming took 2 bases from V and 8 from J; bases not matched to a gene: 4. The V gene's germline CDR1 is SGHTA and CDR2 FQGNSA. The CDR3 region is CASSLRTGKGYTF. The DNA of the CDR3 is TGTGCCAGCAGCTTAAGGACAGGGAAAGGCTACACCTTC.

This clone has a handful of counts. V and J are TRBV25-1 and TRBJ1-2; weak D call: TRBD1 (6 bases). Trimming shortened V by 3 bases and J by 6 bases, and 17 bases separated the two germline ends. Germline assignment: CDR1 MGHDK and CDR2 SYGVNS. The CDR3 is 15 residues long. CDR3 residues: CASSEHRAPLHGYTF. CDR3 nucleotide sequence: TGTGCCAGCAGTGAGCACAGGGCCCCCCTACATGGCTACACCTTC.

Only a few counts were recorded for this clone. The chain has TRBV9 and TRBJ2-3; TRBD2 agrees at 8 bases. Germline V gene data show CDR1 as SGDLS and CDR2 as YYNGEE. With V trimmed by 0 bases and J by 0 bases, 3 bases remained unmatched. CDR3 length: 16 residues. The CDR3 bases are TGTGCCAGCAGCGTAGCCGGGAGGGGGAGCACAGATACGCAGTATTTT. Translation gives CASSVAGRGSTDTQYF.

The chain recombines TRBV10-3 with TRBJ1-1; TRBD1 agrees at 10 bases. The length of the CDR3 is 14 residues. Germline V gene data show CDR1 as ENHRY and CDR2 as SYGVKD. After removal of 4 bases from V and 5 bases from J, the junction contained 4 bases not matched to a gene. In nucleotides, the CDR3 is TGTGCCATCAGTGCGGGACAGGGGTTAACTGAAGCTTTCTTT. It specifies CAISAGQGLTEAFF.

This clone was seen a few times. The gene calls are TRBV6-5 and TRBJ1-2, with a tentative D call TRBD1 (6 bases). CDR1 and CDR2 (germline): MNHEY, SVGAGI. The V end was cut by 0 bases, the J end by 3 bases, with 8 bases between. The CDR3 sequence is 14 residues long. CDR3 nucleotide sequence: TGTGCCAGCAGTTACTCGGGGGGGCACTATGGCTACACCTTC. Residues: CASSYSGGHYGYTF.

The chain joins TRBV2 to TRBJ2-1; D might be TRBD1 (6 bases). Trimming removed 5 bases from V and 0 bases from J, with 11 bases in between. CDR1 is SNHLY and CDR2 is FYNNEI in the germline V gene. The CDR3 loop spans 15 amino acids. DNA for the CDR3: TGTGCCAGCAGTTACGACAGGTACTCCTACAATGAGCAGTTCTTC. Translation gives CASSYDRYSYNEQFF.

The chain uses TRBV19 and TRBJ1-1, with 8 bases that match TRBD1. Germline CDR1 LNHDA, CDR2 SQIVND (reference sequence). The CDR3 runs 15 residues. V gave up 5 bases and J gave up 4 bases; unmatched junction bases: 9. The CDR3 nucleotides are TGTGCCAGTAGTGTTTTGCAGGGGGCGGGCACTGAAGCTTTCTTT. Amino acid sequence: CASSVLQGAGTEAFF.

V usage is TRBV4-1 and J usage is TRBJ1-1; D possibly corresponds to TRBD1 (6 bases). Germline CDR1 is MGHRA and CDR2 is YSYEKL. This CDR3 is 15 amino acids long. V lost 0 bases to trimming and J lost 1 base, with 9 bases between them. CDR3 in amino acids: CASSQEGHSNTEAFF. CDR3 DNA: TGCGCCAGCAGCCAAGAGGGACACTCGAACACTGAAGCTTTCTTT.

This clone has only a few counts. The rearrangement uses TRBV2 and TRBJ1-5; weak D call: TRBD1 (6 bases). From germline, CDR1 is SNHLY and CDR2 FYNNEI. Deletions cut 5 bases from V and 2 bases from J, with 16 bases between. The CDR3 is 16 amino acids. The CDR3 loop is CASSKTGRVGNQPQHF. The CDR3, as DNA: TGTGCCAGCAGTAAAACAGGGCGTGTAGGCAATCAGCCCCAGCATTTT. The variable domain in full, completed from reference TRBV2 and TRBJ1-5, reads EPEVTQTPSHQVTQMGQEVILRCVPISNHLYFYWYRQILGQKVEFLVSFYNNEISEKSEIFDDQFSVERPDGSNFTLKIRSTKLEDSAMYFCASSKTGRVGNQPQHFGDGTRLSIL.

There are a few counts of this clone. The CDR3 region has the DNA TGTGCCAGCAGGACTCCGGGACAGGGGTGGAATCAGCCCCAGCATTTT. It yields the protein CASRTPGQGWNQPQHF. The chain is built from TRBV5-8 and TRBJ1-5, with 10 bases matching TRBD1. This CDR3 has 16 residues. V lost 5 bases and J lost 4; bases outside the gene matches: 9. The germline CDR1 and CDR2 sequences are SGHTS and YDEGEE.

The CDR3 protein is CASSLGVAGQTYNEQFF. The DNA for the CDR3 is TGTGCCAGCAGTTTAGGGGTTGCGGGGCAAACTTACAATGAGCAGTTCTTC. The rearrangement links TRBV28 to TRBJ2-1; tentative D call: TRBD2 (6 bases). This CDR3 spans 17 amino acids. CDR1 is MDHEN, CDR2 SYDVKM, per germline. V lost 2 bases and J 4 bases, leaving 18 bases between the germline ends.

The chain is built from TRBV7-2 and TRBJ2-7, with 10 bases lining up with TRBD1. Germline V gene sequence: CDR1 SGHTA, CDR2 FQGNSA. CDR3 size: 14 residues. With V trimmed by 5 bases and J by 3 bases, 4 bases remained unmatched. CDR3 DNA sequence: TGTGCCAGCAGCCGGGACAGGGGTTTCTACGAGCAGTACTTC. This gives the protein CASSRDRGFYEQYF.

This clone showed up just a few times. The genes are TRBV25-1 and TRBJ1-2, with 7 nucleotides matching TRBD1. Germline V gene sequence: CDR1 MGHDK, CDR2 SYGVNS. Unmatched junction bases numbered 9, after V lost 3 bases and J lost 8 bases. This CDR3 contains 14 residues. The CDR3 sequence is CASSDVQGLGGYTF. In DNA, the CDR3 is TGTGCCAGCAGTGACGTACAGGGGCTGGGAGGCTACACCTTC.

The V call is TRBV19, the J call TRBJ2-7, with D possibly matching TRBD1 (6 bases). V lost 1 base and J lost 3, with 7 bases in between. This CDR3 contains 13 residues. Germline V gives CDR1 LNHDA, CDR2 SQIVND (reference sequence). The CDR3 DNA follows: TGTGCCAGTAGTATAGCCAGGGGCTACGAGCAGTACTTC. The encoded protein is CASSIARGYEQYF. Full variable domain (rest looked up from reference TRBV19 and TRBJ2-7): DGGITQSPKYLFRKEGQNVTLSCEQNLNHDAMYWYRQDPGQGLRLIYYSQIVNDFQKGDIAEGYSVSREKKESFPLTVTSAQKNPTAFYLCASSIARGYEQYFGPGTRLTVT.

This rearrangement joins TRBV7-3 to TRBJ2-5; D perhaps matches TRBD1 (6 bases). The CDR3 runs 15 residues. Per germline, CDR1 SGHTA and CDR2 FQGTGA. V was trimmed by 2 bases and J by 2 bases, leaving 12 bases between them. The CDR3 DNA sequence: TGTGCCAGCAGCTTAGGTCCAGGGGCTCAAGAGACCCAGTACTTC. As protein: CASSLGPGAQETQYF.

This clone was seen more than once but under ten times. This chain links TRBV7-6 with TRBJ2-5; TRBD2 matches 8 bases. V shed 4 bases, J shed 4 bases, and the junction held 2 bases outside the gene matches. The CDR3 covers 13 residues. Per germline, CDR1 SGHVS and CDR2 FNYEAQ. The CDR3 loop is CASSWGLGETQYF. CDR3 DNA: TGTGCCAGCAGCTGGGGACTAGGAGAGACCCAGTACTTC.

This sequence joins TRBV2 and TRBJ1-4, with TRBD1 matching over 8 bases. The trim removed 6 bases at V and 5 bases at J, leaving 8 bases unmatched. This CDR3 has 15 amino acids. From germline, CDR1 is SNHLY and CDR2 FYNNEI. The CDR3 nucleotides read TGTGCCAGCAGGGCCGACAGGGGTGGGAATGAAAAACTGTTTTTT. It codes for CASRADRGGNEKLFF.

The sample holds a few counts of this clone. The CDR3 DNA sequence: TGTGCCAGCAGTAGGACCCAGGGCGCTCTCTCTGGAAACACCATATATTTT. It is translated as CASSRTQGALSGNTIYF. This chain links TRBV2 with TRBJ1-3; tentative D call: TRBD1 (5 bases). CDR3 length equals 17 residues. Trimming shortened V by 5 bases and J by 0 bases, and 17 bases separated the two germline ends. Looked up from germline, CDR1 is SNHLY and CDR2 is FYNNEI.

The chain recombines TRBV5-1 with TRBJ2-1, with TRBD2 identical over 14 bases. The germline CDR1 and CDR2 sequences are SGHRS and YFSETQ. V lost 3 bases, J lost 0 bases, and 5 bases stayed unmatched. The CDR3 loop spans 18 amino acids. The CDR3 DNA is TGCGCCAGCAGCTGGGGACTAGCGGGAGAGGGCTCCTACAATGAGCAGTTCTTC. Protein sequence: CASSWGLAGEGSYNEQFF.

CDR3 nucleotide sequence: TGCGCCAGCAGCCCGGGACTAGCGGGGCAGTATTTT. It is translated as CASSPGLAGQYF. This rearrangement joins TRBV4-1 to TRBJ2-3; 12 nucleotides align to TRBD2. There are 12 residues in the CDR3. CDR1 is MGHRA and CDR2 is YSYEKL in the germline V gene. V was pared by 4 bases and J by 11 bases, with 1 base of the junction left unmatched.

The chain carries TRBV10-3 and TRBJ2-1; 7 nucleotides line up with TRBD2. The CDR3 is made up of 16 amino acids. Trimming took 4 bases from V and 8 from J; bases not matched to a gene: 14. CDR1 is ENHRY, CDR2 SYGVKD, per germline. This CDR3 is CAISGGLFRAADEQFF. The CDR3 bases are TGTGCCATCAGTGGGGGACTATTTAGAGCTGCCGATGAGCAGTTCTTC.

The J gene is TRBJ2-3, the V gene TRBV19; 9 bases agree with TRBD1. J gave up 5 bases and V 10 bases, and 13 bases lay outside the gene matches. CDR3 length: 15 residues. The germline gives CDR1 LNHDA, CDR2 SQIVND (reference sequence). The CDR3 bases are TGTGCCACTCGGGGGACAGGGAGGGGACGAGATACGCAGTATTTT. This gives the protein CATRGTGRGRDTQYF.

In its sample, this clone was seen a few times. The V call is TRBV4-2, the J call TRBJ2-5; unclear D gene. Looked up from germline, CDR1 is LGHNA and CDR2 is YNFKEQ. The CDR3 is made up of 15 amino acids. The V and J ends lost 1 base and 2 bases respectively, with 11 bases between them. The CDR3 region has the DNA TGTGCCAGCAGCCAAGGTAGAACGACTCAAGAGACCCAGTACTTC. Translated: CASSQGRTTQETQYF.

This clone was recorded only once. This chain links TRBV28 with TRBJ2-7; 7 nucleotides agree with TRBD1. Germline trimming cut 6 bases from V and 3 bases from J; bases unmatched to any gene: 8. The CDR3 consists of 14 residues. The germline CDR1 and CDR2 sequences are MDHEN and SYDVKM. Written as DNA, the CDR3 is TGTGCCAGCAGGACTGACAGGGCAGTCTACGAGCAGTACTTC. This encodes CASRTDRAVYEQYF.

CDR3 loop: CASSLFDMNTEAFF. DNA of the CDR3: TGCGCCAGCAGCTTGTTTGACATGAACACTGAAGCTTTCTTT. This chain joins TRBV5-1 and TRBJ1-1; D unclear. Trimming stripped 1 base from V and 0 bases from J, with 7 bases between. Germline loops: CDR1 SGHRS, CDR2 YFSETQ. The CDR3 loop spans 14 amino acids. Complete variable domain (other parts from reference TRBV5-1 and TRBJ1-1): KAGVTQTPRYLIKTRGQQVTLSCSPISGHRSVSWYQQTPGQGLQFLFEYFSETQRNKGNFPGRFSGRQFSNSRSEMNVSTLELGDSALYLCASSLFDMNTEAFFGQGTRLTVV.

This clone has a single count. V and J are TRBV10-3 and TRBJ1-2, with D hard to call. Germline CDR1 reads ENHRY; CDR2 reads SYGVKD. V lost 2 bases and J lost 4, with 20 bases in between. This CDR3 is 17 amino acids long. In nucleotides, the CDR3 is TGTGCCATCAGTGAGCCAGCAGGCCGGAAGTGGATCTATGGCTACACCTTC. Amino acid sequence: CAISEPAGRKWIYGYTF.

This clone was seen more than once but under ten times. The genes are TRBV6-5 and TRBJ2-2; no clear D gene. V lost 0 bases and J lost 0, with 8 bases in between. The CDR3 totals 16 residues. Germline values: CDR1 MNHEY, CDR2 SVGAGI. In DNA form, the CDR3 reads TGTGCCAGCAGTTACTCGGCGGCCCCGAACACCGGGGAGCTGTTTTTT. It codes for CASSYSAAPNTGELFF.

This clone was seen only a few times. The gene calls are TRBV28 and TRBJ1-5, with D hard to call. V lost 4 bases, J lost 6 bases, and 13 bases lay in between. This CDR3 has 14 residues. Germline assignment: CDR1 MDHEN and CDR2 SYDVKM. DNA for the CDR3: TGTGCCAGCAGTTATAACGGGTCCCCTCAGCCCCAGCATTTT. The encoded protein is CASSYNGSPQPQHF.